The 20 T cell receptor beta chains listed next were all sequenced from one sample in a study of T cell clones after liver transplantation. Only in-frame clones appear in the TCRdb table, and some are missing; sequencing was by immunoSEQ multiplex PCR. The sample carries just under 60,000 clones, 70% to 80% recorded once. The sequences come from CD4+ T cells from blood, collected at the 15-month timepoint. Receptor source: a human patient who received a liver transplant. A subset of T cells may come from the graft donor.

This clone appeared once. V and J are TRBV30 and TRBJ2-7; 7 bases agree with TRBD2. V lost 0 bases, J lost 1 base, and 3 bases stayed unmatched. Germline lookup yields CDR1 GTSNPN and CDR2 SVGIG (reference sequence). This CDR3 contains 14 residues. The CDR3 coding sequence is TGTGCCTGGAGTGTTGGGGGGGTTTCCTACGAGCAGTACTTC. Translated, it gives CAWSVGGVSYEQYF.

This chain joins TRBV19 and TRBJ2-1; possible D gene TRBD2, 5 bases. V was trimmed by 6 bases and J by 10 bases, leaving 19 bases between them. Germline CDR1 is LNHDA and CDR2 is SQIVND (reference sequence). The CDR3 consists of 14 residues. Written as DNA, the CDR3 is TGTGCCAGTAGCCCCGCCCGGGCCCGAGGGGAGCAGTTCTTC. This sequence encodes CASSPARARGEQFF. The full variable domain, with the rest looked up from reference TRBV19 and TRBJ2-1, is DGGITQSPKYLFRKEGQNVTLSCEQNLNHDAMYWYRQDPGQGLRLIYYSQIVNDFQKGDIAEGYSVSREKKESFPLTVTSAQKNPTAFYLCASSPARARGEQFFGPGTRLTVL.

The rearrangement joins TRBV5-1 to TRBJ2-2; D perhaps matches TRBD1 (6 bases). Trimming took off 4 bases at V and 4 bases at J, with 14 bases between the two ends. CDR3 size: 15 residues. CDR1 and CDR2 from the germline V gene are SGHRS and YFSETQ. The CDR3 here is CASSPGQLTTGELFF. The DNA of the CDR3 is TGCGCCAGCAGCCCCGGACAGTTAACCACCGGGGAGCTGTTTTTT.

The CDR3 is CASKEETSTDTQYF. The CDR3 DNA sequence: TGCGCCAGCAAGGAGGAAACTAGCACAGATACGCAGTATTTT. V usage is TRBV5-1 and J usage is TRBJ2-3; tentative D call: TRBD2 (5 bases). V shed 6 bases and J shed 0 bases, with 11 bases lying between them. The CDR3 is 14 residues long. Per the germline V gene, CDR1 is SGHRS and CDR2 is YFSETQ.

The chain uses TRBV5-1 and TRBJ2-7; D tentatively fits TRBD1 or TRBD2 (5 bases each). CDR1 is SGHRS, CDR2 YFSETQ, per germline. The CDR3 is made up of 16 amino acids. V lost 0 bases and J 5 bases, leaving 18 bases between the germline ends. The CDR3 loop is CASSLAGARVGHEQYF. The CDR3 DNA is TGCGCCAGCAGCTTGGCTGGGGCTCGAGTGGGACACGAGCAGTACTTC.

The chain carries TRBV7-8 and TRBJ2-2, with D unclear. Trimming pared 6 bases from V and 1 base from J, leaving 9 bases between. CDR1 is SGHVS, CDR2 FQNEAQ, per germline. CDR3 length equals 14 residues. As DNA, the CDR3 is TGTGCCAGCAGTTGGTTGGAGAACACCGGGGAGCTGTTTTTT. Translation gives CASSWLENTGELFF.

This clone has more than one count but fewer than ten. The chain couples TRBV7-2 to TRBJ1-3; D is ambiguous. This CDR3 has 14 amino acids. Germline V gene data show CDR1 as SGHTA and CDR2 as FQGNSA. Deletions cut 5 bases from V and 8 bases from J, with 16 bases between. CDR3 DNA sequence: TGTGCCAGCAGCCCCGCCTACGCCGGGGACACCATATATTTT. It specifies CASSPAYAGDTIYF. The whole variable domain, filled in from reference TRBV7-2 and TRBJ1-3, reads GAGVSQSPSNKVTEKGKDVELRCDPISGHTALYWYRQSLGQGLEFLIYFQGNSAPDKSGLPSDRFSAERTGGSVSTLTIQRTQQEDSAVYLCASSPAYAGDTIYFGEGSWLTVV.

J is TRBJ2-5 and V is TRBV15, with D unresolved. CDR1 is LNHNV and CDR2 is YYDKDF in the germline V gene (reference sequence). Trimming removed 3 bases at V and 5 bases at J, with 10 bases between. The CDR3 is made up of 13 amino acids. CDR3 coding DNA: TGTGCCACCAGCAGCGGGCCGAGGGAGACCCAGTACTTC. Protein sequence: CATSSGPRETQYF.

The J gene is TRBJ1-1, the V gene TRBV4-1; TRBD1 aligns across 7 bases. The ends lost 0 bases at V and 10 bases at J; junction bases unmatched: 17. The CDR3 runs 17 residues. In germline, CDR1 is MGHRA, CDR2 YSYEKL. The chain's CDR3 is CASSQEEMTDRPVGAFF. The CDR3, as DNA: TGCGCCAGCAGCCAAGAAGAGATGACGGACAGGCCCGTCGGAGCTTTCTTT.

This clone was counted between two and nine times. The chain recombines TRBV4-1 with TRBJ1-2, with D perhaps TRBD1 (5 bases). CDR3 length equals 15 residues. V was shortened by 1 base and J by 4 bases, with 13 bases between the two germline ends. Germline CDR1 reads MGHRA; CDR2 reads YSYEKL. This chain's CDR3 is CASSQGETVTYGYTF. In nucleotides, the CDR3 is TGCGCCAGCAGCCAAGGGGAGACAGTGACCTATGGCTACACCTTC.

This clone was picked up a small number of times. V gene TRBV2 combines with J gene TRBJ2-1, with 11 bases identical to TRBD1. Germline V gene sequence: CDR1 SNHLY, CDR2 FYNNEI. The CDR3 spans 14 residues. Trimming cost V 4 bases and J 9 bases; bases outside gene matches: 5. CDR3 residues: CASSGGQGVGEQFF. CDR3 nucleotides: TGTGCCAGCAGTGGGGGACAGGGGGTCGGTGAGCAGTTCTTC.

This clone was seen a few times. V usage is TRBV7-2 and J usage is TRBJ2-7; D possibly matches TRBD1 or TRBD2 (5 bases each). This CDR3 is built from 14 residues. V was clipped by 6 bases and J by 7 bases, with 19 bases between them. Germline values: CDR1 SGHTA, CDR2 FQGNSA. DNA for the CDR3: TGTGCCAGCAGACGCCAAACCGGGACGCGGGAGCAGTACTTC. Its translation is CASRRQTGTREQYF.

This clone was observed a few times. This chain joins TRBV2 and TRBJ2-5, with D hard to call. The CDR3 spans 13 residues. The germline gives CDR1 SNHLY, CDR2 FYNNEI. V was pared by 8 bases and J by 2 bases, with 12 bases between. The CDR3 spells CASRADVQETQYF. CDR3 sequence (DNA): TGTGCCAGCCGGGCGGACGTTCAAGAGACCCAGTACTTC.

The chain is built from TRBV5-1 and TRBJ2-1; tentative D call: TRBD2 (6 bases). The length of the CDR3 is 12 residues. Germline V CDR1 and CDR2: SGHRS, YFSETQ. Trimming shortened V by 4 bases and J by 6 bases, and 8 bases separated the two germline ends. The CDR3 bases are TGCGCCAGCAGCGGGGGGTTCAATGAGCAGTTCTTC. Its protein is CASSGGFNEQFF.

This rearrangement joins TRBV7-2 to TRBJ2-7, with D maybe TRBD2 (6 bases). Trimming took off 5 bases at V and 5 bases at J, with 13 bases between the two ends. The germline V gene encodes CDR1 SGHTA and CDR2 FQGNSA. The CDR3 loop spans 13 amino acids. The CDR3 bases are TGTGCCAGCAGCCTACTCCGGGGGAACGAGCAGTACGTC. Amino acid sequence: CASSLLRGNEQYV.

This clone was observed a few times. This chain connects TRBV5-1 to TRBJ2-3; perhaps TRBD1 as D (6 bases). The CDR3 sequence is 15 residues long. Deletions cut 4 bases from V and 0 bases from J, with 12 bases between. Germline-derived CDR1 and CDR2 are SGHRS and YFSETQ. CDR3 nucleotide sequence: TGCGCCAGCAGCCAACAGGGTCCTAGCACAGATACGCAGTATTTT. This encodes CASSQQGPSTDTQYF.

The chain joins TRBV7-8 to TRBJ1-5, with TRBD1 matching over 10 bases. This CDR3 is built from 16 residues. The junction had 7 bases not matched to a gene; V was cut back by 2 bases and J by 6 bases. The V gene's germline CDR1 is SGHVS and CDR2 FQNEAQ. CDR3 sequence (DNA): TGTGCCAGCAGCTTATCCCCCGGGACAGGGGTTCAGCCCCAGCATTTT. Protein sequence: CASSLSPGTGVQPQHF.

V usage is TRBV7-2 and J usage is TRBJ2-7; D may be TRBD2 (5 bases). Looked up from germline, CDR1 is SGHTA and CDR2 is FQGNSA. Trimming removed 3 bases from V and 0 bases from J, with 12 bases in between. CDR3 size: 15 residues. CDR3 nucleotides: TGTGCCAGCAGCTTTACGAACGGGGACTCCTACGAGCAGTACTTC. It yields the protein CASSFTNGDSYEQYF. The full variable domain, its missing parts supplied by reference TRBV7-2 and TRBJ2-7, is GAGVSQSPSNKVTEKGKDVELRCDPISGHTALYWYRQSLGQGLEFLIYFQGNSAPDKSGLPSDRFSAERTGGSVSTLTIQRTQQEDSAVYLCASSFTNGDSYEQYFGPGTRLTVT.

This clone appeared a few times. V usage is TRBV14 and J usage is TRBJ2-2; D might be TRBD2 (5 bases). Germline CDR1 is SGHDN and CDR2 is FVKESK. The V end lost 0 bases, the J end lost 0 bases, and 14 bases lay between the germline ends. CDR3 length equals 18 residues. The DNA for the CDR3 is TGTGCCAGCAGCCAAGATTTGAGGGAGCTGACGAACACCGGGGAGCTGTTTTTT. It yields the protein CASSQDLRELTNTGELFF.

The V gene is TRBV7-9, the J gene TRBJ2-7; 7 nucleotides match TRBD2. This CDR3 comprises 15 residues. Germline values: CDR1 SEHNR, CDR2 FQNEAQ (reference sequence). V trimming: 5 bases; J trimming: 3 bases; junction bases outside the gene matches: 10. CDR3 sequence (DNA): TGTGCCAGCAGCCAAGGGAGGGGAAAGGGCTACGAGCAGTACGTC. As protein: CASSQGRGKGYEQYV.